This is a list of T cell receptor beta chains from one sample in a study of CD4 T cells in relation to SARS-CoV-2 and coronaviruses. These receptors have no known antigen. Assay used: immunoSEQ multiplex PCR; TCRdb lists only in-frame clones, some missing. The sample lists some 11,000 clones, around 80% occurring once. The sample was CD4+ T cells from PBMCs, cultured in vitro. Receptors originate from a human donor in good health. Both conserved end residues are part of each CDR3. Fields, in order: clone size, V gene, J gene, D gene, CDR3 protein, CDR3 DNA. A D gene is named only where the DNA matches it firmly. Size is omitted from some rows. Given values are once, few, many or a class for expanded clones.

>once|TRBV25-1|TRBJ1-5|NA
CASTHLQYWGDSNQPQHF
TGTGCCAGCACCCACCTGCAATACTGGGGTGATAGCAATCAGCCCCAGCATTTT
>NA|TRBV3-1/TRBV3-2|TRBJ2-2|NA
CASSLRLARAGELFF
TGTGCCAGCAGCCTGAGGCTAGCTCGGGCCGGGGAGCTGTTTTTT
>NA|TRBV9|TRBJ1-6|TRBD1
CASSGGGEGSPLHF
TGTGCCAGCAGCGGAGGGGGCGAAGGTTCACCCCTCCACTTT
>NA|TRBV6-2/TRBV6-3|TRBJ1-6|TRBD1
CASSNSRGDSPLHF
TGTGCCAGCAGTAATAGCAGGGGGGATTCACCCCTCCACTTT
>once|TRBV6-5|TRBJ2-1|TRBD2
CASSLLAGGINEQFF
TGTGCCAGCAGTCTACTAGCGGGGGGGATCAATGAGCAGTTCTTC
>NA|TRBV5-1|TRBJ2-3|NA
CASSLEGQGEVDTQYF
TGCGCCAGCAGCTTGGAAGGCCAGGGTGAAGTGGATACGCAGTATTTT
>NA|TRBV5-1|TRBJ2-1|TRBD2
CASSKPTSGSISSSYNEQFF
TGCGCCAGCAGCAAACCTACTAGCGGGAGTATATCAAGCTCCTACAATGAGCAGTTCTTC
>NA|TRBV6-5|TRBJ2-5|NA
CASSFLVGEVETQYF
TGTGCCAGCAGTTTTTTAGTGGGAGAGGTGGAGACCCAGTACTTC
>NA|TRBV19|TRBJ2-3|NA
CASSEQTSVGSSQYF
TGTGCCAGTAGTGAACAGACGAGCGTCGGGAGCTCTCAGTATTTT
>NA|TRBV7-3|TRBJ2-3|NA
CASSSGPHSTDTQYF
TGTGCCAGCAGCTCCGGGCCACACAGCACAGATACGCAGTATTTT
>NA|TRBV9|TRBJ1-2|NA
CASSLDGGGYGYTF
TGTGCCAGCAGTCTAGACGGTGGGGGCTATGGCTACACCTTC
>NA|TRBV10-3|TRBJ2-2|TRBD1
CAISDNRGTNTGELFF
TGTGCCATCAGTGACAACAGGGGGACGAACACCGGGGAGCTGTTTTTT
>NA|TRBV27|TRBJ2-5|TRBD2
CASSSPGLAARGETQYF
TGTGCCAGCAGTTCCCCCGGGCTAGCGGCGAGGGGAGAGACCCAGTACTTC
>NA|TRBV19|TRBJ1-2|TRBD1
CASSYRQGSLNYGYTF
TGTGCCAGTAGTTACCGACAGGGCTCCCTTAACTATGGCTACACCTTC
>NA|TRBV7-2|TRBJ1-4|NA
CASSPDSNNEKLFF
TGTGCCAGCAGCCCGGACAGCAATAATGAAAAACTGTTTTTT
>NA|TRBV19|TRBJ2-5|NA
CASSIGSQETQYF
TGTGCCAGTAGTATAGGGAGCCAAGAGACCCAGTACTTC
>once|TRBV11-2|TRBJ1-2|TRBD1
CASNPLTGTGRGDGYTF
TGTGCCAGCAACCCGTTGACCGGGACAGGGAGGGGAGATGGCTACACCTTC
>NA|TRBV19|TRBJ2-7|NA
CASSASSGTAGRYEQYF
TGTGCCAGTAGTGCCTCTTCCGGGACAGCGGGGAGGTACGAGCAGTACTTC
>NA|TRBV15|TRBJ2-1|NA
CATSRRQVLYNEQFF
TGTGCCACCAGCAGAAGACAGGTTCTCTACAATGAGCAGTTCTTC
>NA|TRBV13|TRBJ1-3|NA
CASSLDLGSSGNTIYF
TGTGCCAGCAGCCTAGATTTGGGTTCCTCTGGAAACACCATATATTTT
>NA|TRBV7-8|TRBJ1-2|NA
CASSRGLGPGPGYTF
TGTGCCAGCAGCCGAGGACTGGGGCCTGGGCCTGGCTACACCTTC
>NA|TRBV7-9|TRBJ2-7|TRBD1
CASSTGTGEAFDEQYF
TGTGCCAGCAGCACTGGGACAGGGGAAGCCTTCGACGAGCAGTACTTC
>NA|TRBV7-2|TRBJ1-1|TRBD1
CASSFGTVNTEAFF
TGTGCCAGCAGTTTCGGGACAGTGAACACTGAAGCTTTCTTT
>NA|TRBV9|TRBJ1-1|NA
CASSVQGQSEAFF
TGTGCCAGCAGCGTACAGGGGCAGTCTGAAGCTTTCTTT
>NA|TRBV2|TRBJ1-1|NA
CASSEAWQLQAFF
TGTGCCAGCAGTGAAGCCTGGCAGCTGCAAGCTTTCTTT
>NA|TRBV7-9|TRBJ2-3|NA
CASSPRGPDTQYF
TGTGCCAGCAGCCCAAGGGGCCCAGATACGCAGTATTTT
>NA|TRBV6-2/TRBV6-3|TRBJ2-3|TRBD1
CASNYGPGTGVTDTQYF
TGTGCCAGCAATTATGGCCCAGGGACAGGGGTAACAGATACGCAGTATTTT
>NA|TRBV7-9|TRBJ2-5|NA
CASSFSGETQYF
TGTGCCAGCAGCTTTTCGGGGGAGACCCAGTACTTC
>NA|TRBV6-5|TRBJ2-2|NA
CASSYGTGELFF
TGTGCCAGCAGTTACGGCACCGGGGAGCTGTTTTTT
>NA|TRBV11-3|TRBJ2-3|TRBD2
CASSLRFLAGGTDTQYF
TGTGCCAGCAGCCTGCGATTTCTGGCGGGGGGAACAGATACGCAGTATTTT
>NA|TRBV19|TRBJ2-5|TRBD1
CASGTGTGSTKTQYF
TGTGCCAGTGGCACCGGGACAGGGTCAACGAAGACCCAGTACTTC
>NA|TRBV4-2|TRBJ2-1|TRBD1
CASSQEGHSGRGRNEQFF
TGTGCCAGCAGCCAAGAGGGACATTCAGGCAGGGGGCGGAATGAGCAGTTCTTC
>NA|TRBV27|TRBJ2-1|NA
CASSLWVNYNEQFF
TGTGCCAGCAGTTTATGGGTCAATTACAATGAGCAGTTCTTC
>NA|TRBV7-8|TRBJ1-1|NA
CASSTPGSTEAFF
TGTGCCAGCAGTACGCCCGGATCCACTGAAGCTTTCTTT
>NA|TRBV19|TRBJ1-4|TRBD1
CASSIGGQKNEKLFF
TGTGCCAGTAGTATCGGGGGACAGAAAAATGAAAAACTGTTTTTT
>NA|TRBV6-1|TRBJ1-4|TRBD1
CASSVSQGAGNEKLFF
TGTGCCAGCAGTGTAAGCCAGGGGGCAGGTAATGAAAAACTGTTTTTT
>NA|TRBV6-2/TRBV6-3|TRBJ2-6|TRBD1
CASSGTGTPGANVLTF
TGTGCCAGCAGCGGGACAGGGACCCCTGGGGCCAACGTCCTGACTTTC
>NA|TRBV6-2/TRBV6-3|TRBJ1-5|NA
CASSYLTQPQHF
TGTGCCAGCAGTTATCTAACGCAGCCCCAGCATTTT
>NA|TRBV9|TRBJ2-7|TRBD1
CASSATGDTYEQYF
TGTGCCAGCAGCGCGACAGGGGACACCTACGAGCAGTACTTC
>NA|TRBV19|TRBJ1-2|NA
CATAGGSGYGYTF
TGTGCCACCGCGGGGGGGAGTGGCTATGGCTACACCTTC
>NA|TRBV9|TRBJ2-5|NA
CASSVESRGSQETQYF
TGTGCCAGCAGCGTAGAATCGCGGGGCAGCCAAGAGACCCAGTACTTC
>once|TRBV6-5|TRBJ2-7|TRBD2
CASSFIGVTGGYEQYF
TGTGCCAGCAGTTTTATCGGGGTAACGGGGGGCTACGAGCAGTACTTC